Sequencing of this T cell receptor beta chain was carried out in a study of response to subunit inactivated influenza vaccine. From the RT-PCR reads, TCRdb called clonotypes with MiXCR, one entry per CDR3 protein. The sample contains hundreds of thousands of distinct CDR3 sequences, about 25% of which appear only once. V trimming: 4 bases; J trimming: 6 bases; junction bases outside the gene matches: 5. This CDR3 comprises 13 residues. Germline CDR1 reads SGHRS; CDR2 reads YFSETQ. This sample comprised CD4+ T cells sorted from PBMCs, obtained approximately 5 days after vaccination. The V gene is TRBV5-1, the J gene TRBJ2-7; 9 positions agree with TRBD2. The receptor's source is a man in his fifties who received an inactivated influenza vaccine. The CDR3 loop is CASSRLAGREQYF. The CDR3 nucleotides read TGCGCCAGCAGCCGGCTAGCGGGGCGCGAGCAGTACTTC. Full variable domain (outside the CDR3, taken from reference TRBV5-1 and TRBJ2-7): KAGVTQTPRYLIKTRGQQVTLSCSPISGHRSVSWYQQTPGQGLQFLFEYFSETQRNKGNFPGRFSGRQFSNSRSEMNVSTLELGDSALYLCASSRLAGREQYFGPGTRLTVT.